This entry lists 9 T cell receptor beta chains sequenced from one sample in a study of blood T cells in healthy people across ages. Using a J-beta primer mix together with a sample-barcoded 5' primer, a second PCR was run for roughly 6 to 11 cycles. From the 5' RACE reads, TCRdb called clonotypes with MiXCR, one entry per CDR3 protein. Of some 930,000 distinct CDR3 sequences in the sample, about 27% were seen once. The sample also formed part of further work on T cells of mothers and their children.

Specimen: blood. All receptors derive from a woman in her forties in good health.

Remarks on this clonotype: This sequence may be a read error, since a much larger clone differs from it by one base. The gene calls are TRBV15 and TRBJ2-1; the D is unclear. The length of the CDR3 is 14 residues. Per germline, CDR1 LNHNV and CDR2 YYDKDF (reference sequence). Trimming took 0 bases from V and 10 from J, leaving 13 bases between them. The CDR3 coding sequence is TGTGCCACCAGCAGAGATGGCGTTAACCACGAGCAGTTCTTC. Protein product: CATSRDGVNHEQFF.

This clonotype came up once. This rearrangement joins TRBV10-3 to TRBJ2-3; TRBD2 matches at 8 bases. Looked up from germline, CDR1 is ENHRY and CDR2 is SYGVKD. This CDR3 region has 16 residues. V lost 5 bases to trimming and J lost 2 bases; unmatched junction nucleotides: 9. The CDR3 nucleotides are TGTGCCATCAGTCCCTCGGCGGGGGGCCTCACAGATACGCAGTATTTT. It codes for CAISPSAGGLTDTQYF.

This rearrangement joins TRBV5-1 to TRBJ2-5, with TRBD2 matching 10 bases. The J call may be mistaken, given a closer DNA end match to TRBJ2-7. Germline V gene sequence: CDR1 SGHRS, CDR2 YFSETQ. The CDR3 consists of 14 residues. The CDR3 loop is CASSAGTSAYEQYF. CDR3 in DNA: TGCGCCAGCAGCGCCGGGACTAGCGCTTACGAGCAGTACTTC.

This clonotype was seen many times. This sequence joins TRBV20-1 and TRBJ1-5; D possibly corresponds to TRBD1 (6 bases). Germline V gene lookup returns CDR1 DFQATT and CDR2 SNEGSKA (reference sequence). Trimming shortened V by 4 bases and J by 0 bases, and 19 bases separated the two germline ends. The CDR3 covers 17 residues. The CDR3 loop is CSAINRARGYSNQPQHF. The CDR3 DNA is TGCAGTGCTATAAACAGGGCGCGCGGGTATAGCAATCAGCCCCAGCATTTT.

The table lists this clonotype with a few counts. As DNA, the CDR3 is TGCGCCAGCAGCCTGACGGGGGGGCCGGAAGATACGCAGTATTTT. This gives the protein CASSLTGGPEDTQYF. The chain is built from TRBV5-1 and TRBJ2-3, with 8 bases that match TRBD2. The CDR3 loop spans 15 amino acids. After removal of 4 bases from V and 5 bases from J, the junction contained 9 bases not matched to a gene. Germline values: CDR1 SGHRS, CDR2 YFSETQ.

This clonotype came up many times. This rearrangement joins TRBV5-1 to TRBJ2-7; 10 bases line up with TRBD2. The CDR3 runs 15 residues. Germline loops: CDR1 SGHRS, CDR2 YFSETQ. Trimming cost V 0 bases and J 4 bases; bases outside gene matches: 4. CDR3 amino acids: CASSLDTSGVYEQYF. In DNA form, the CDR3 reads TGCGCCAGCAGCTTGGACACTAGCGGGGTATACGAGCAGTACTTC.

This clonotype was detected only a few times. The chain couples TRBV29-1 to TRBJ2-1; a possible D gene is TRBD1 (6 bases). Germline CDR1 and CDR2: SQVTM and ANQGSEA. The V gene lost 4 bases and the J gene lost 5 bases, with 21 bases spanning the gap. There are 16 residues in the CDR3. The DNA of the CDR3 is TGCAGCGTTGCCGGTACGGGGAAAGGGGGAAACAATGAGCAGTTCTTC. Its protein product is CSVAGTGKGGNNEQFF.

This clonotype was counted ten times or more. The gene calls are TRBV6-4 and TRBJ2-3; unclear D gene. Germline V gene sequence: CDR1 MRHNA, CDR2 SNTAGT. The CDR3 runs to 13 residues. V shed 5 bases and J shed 2 bases, with 8 bases lying between them. The CDR3 spells CASSPTATDTQYF. CDR3 bases: TGTGCCAGCAGTCCTACAGCCACAGATACGCAGTATTTT.

V and J are TRBV28 and TRBJ2-1, with a tentative D call TRBD1 (5 bases). The J call may be faulty, since TRBJ2-7 better matches the DNA end. In germline, CDR1 is MDHEN, CDR2 SYDVKM. The CDR3 extends over 15 amino acids. CDR3 region: CASSFLQGSYNEQYF. The CDR3 coding sequence is TGTGCCAGCAGTTTTTTGCAGGGCTCCTACAATGAGCAGTACTTC.